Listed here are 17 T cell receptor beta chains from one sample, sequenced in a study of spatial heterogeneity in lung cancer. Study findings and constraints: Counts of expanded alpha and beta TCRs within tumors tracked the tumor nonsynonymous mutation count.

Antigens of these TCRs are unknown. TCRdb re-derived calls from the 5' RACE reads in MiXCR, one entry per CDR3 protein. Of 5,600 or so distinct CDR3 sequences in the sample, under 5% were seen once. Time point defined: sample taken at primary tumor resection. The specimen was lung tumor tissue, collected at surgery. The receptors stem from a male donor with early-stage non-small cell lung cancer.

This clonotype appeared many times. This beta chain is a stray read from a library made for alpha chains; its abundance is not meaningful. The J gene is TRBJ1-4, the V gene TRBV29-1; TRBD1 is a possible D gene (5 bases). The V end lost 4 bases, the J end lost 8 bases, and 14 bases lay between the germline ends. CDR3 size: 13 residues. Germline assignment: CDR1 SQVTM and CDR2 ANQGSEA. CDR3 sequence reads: CSVGEGISEKLFF. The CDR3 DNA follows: TGCAGCGTTGGGGAGGGGATAAGCGAAAAACTGTTTTTT. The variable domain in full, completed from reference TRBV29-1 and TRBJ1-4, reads SAVISQKPSRDICQRGTSLTIQCQVDSQVTMMFWYRQQPGQSLTLIATANQGSEATYESGFVIDKFPISRPNLTFSTLTVSNMSPEDSSIYLCSVGEGISEKLFFGSGTQLSVL.

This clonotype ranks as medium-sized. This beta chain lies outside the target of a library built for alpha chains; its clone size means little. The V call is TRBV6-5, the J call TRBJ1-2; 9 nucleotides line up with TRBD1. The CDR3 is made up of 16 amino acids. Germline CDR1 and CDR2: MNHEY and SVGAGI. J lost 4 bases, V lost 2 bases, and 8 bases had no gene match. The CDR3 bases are TGTGCCAGCAGTTACACGCACAGGGGGCGGATCTATGGCTACACCTTC. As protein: CASSYTHRGRIYGYTF.

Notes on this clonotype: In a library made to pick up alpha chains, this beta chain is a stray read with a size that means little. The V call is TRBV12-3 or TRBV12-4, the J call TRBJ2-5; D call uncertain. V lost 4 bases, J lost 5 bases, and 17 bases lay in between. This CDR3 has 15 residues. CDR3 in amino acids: CASSSTRIVWETQYF. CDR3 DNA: TGTGCCAGCAGTTCGACAAGGATCGTATGGGAGACCCAGTACTTC.

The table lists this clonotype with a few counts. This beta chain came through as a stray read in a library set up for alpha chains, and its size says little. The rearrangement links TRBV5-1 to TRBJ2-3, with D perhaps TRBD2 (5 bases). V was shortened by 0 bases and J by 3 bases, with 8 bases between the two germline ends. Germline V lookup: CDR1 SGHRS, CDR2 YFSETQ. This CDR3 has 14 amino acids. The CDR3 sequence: CASSLVGETDTQYF. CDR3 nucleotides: TGCGCCAGCAGCTTGGTCGGGGAAACAGATACGCAGTATTTT.

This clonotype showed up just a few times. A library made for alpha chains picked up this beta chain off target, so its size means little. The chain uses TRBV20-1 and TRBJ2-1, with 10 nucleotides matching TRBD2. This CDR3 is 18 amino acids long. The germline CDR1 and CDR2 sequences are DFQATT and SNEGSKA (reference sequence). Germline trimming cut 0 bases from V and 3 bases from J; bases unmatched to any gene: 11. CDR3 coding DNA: TGCAGTGCTAGAGATAGGGCTAGCGGGGGTTTGGGCTACAATGAGCAGTTCTTC. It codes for CSARDRASGGLGYNEQFF.

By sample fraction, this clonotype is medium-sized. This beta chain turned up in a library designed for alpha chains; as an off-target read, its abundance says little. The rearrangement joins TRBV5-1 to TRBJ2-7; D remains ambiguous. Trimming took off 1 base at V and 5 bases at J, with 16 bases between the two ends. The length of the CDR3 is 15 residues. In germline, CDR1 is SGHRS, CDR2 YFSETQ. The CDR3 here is CASSLKIRAVNEQYF. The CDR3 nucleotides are TGCGCCAGCAGCTTGAAGATTAGGGCGGTGAACGAGCAGTACTTC. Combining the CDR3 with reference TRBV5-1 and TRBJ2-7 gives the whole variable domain KAGVTQTPRYLIKTRGQQVTLSCSPISGHRSVSWYQQTPGQGLQFLFEYFSETQRNKGNFPGRFSGRQFSNSRSEMNVSTLELGDSALYLCASSLKIRAVNEQYFGPGTRLTVT.

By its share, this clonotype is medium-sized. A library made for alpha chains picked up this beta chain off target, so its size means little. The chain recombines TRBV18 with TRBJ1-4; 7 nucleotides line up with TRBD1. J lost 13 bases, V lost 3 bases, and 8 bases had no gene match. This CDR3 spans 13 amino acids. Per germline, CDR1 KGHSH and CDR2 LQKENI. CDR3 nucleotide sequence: TGTGCCAGCTCACCCTTACAGGGGAAGGCACTGTTTTTT. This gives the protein CASSPLQGKALFF.

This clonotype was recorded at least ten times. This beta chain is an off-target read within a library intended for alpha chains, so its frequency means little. The CDR3 DNA is TGTGCCAGCAGCTTAGACAGGGGTTCGACTGGAAACACCATATATTTT. It encodes CASSLDRGSTGNTIYF. V gene TRBV7-9 combines with J gene TRBJ1-3; 7 nucleotides line up with TRBD1. Germline loops: CDR1 SEHNR, CDR2 FQNEAQ (reference sequence). V shed 1 base, J shed 2 bases, and the junction held 5 bases outside the gene matches. The CDR3 spans 16 residues.

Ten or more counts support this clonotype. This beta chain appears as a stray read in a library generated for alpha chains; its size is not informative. The CDR3 is CASRTGLPYEQYF. The CDR3 nucleotides read TGTGCCAGCAGAACAGGGCTTCCCTACGAGCAGTACTTC. The chain recombines TRBV27 with TRBJ2-7; D is possibly TRBD1 (6 bases). Germline CDR1 is MNHEY and CDR2 is SMNVEV (reference sequence). The V end was cut by 6 bases, the J end by 2 bases, with 11 bases between. The CDR3 length is 13 residues.

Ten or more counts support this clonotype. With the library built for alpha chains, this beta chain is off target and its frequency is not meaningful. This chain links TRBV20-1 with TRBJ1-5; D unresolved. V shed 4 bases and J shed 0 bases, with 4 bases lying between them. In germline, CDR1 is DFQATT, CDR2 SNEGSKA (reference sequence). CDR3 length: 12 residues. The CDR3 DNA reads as TGCAGTGCTAAGGGTAGCAATCAGCCCCAGCATTTT. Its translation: CSAKGSNQPQHF.

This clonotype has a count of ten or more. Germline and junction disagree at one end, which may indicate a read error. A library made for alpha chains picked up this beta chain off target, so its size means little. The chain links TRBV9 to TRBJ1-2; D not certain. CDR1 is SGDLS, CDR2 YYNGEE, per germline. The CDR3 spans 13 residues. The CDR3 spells CANSPLEDYGYTF. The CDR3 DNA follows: TGTGCCAACAGCCCCCTGGAGGATTATGGCTACACCTTC. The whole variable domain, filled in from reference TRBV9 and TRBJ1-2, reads DSGVTQTPKHLITATGQRVTLRCSPRSGDLSVYWYQQSLDQGLQFLIQYYNGEERAKGNILERFSAQQFPDLHSELNLSSLELGDSALYFCANSPLEDYGYTFGSGTRLTVV.

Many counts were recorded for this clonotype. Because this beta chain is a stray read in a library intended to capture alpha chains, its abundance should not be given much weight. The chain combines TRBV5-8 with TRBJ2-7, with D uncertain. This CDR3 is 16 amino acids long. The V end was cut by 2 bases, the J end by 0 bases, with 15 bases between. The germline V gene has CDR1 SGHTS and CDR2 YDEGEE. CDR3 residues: CASSFIGPISSYEQYF. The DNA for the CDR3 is TGTGCCAGCAGCTTTATAGGGCCGATCAGCTCCTACGAGCAGTACTTC. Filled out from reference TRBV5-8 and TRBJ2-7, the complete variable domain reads EAGVTQSPTHLIKTRGQQATLRCSPISGHTSVYWYQQALGLGLQFLLWYDEGEERNRGNFPPRFSGRQFPNYSSELNVNALELEDSALYLCASSFIGPISSYEQYFGPGTRLTVT.

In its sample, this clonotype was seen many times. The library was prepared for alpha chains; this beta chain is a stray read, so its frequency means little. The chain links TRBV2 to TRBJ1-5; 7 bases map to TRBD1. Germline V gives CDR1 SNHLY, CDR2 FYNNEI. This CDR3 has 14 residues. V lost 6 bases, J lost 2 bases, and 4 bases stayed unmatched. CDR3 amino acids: CASSPDRGNQPQHF. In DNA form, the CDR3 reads TGTGCCAGCAGCCCCGACAGGGGCAATCAGCCCCAGCATTTT.

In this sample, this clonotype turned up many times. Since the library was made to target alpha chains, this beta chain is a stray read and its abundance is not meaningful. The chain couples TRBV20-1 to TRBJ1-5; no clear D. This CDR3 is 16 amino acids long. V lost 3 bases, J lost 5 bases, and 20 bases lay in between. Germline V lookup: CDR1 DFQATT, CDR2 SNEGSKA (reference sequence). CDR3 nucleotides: TGCAGTGCTAGGTCCTCACCGGGCTGGTTAGATCAGCCCCAGCATTTT. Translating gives CSARSSPGWLDQPQHF.

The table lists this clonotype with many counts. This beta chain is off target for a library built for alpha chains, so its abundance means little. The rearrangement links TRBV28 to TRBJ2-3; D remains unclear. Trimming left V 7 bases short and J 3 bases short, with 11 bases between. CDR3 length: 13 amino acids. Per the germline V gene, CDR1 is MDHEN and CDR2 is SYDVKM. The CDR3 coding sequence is TGTGCCAGCACCCTCCTTGGGACAGATACGCAGTATTTT. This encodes CASTLLGTDTQYF.

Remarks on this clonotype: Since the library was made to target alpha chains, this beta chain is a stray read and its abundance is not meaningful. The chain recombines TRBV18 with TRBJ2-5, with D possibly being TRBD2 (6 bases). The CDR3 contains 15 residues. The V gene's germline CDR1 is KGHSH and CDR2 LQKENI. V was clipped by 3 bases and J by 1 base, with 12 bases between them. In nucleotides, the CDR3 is TGTGCCAGCTCACCCGACAACGGGGGCCAAGAGACCCAGTACTTC. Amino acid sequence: CASSPDNGGQETQYF.

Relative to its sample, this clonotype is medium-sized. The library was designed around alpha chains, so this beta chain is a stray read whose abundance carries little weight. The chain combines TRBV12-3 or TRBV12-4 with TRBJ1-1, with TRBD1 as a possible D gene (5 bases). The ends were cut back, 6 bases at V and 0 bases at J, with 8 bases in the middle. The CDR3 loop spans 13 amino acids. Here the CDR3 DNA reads TGTGCCAGCAGCCAGACAGTGAACACTGAAGCTTTCTTT. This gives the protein CASSQTVNTEAFF.